This paragraph reports one T cell receptor beta chain. Unique molecular identifiers tagged the TCRbeta library. In TCRdb, the PCR reads were re-called with MiXCR into one record per CDR3 protein. The sample includes around 580,000 distinct CDR3 sequences, 27% seen only once; the top ten take just over 35%. The data originate from a study of T-cell reconstitution after alpha-beta-depleted transplantation in children. V was shortened by 0 bases and J by 5 bases, with 13 bases between the two germline ends. Germline V gene lookup returns CDR1 SGDLS and CDR2 YYNGEE. CDR3 length: 15 amino acids. The receptor was isolated from a boy in the first two years of life with Wiskott-Aldrich syndrome, due to receive a stem cell transplant. The material was PBMCs, obtained before TCRalphabeta/CD19-depleted stem cell transplant. The chain joins TRBV9 to TRBJ2-3; D gene unclear. The CDR3 reads CASSVAAATRDTQYF. The CDR3 DNA reads as TGTGCCAGCAGCGTAGCGGCAGCCACGAGAGATACGCAGTATTTT.